The 2 T cell receptor beta chains below all came from one sample that was sequenced in a study of cytomegalovirus exposure and HLA in healthy donors. Vbeta (60) and Jbeta (13) primers were used in the PCR. Measured with immunoSEQ multiplex PCR; TCRdb has only the in-frame clones, and not every one. The repertoire holds just over 150,000 clones, with around 72% as singletons. The sequencing sample was made of PBMCs. These receptors all stem from a man in his forties in good health and CMV-seropositive.

The CDR3 here is CASSRQGARQDTQYF. The CDR3, as DNA: TGTGCCAGCAGCAGACAGGGGGCGCGGCAAGATACGCAGTATTTT. This chain joins TRBV6-1 and TRBJ2-3; TRBD1 aligns across 10 bases. The germline V gene encodes CDR1 MNHNS and CDR2 SASEGT. The CDR3 runs 15 residues. The ends lost 6 bases at V and 5 bases at J; junction bases unmatched: 8.

V usage is TRBV5-4 and J usage is TRBJ2-2; TRBD2 is a possible D gene (7 bases). V was shortened by 5 bases and J by 6 bases, with 14 bases between the two germline ends. The germline V gene has CDR1 SGHNT and CDR2 YYREEE (reference sequence). The CDR3 loop spans 14 amino acids. CDR3 sequence (DNA): TGTGCCAGCAGTTCGGGGGGCCCCGCCGGGGAGCTGTTTTTT. Its protein is CASSSGGPAGELFF.